These 30 T cell receptor beta chains were all obtained from the same sample, sequenced in a study of OX40 agonist ivuxolimab in advanced cancers. Using immunoSEQ multiplex PCR, the repertoire was profiled, and TCRdb retains in-frame clones only, with some absent. The data contain 98,000 or so clones, roughly nine tenths of them seen just once; the ten biggest clones take up 2% to 3%. The material sequenced was CD4+ or CD8+ T cells sorted from blood, taken in a trial of the OX40 agonist ivuxolimab. The receptors shown here come from an adult with an advanced solid tumor such as melanoma, head and neck, liver or kidney cancer.

The chain recombines TRBV29-1 with TRBJ2-1; 9 nucleotides line up with TRBD1. Germline-derived CDR1 and CDR2 are SQVTM and ANQGSEA. The V gene end was trimmed by 7 bases and the J gene end by 0 bases; junction bases not matched to a gene: 7. CDR3 length equals 15 residues. CDR3 region: CSATGGPGSYNEQFF. The CDR3, as DNA: TGCAGCGCCACAGGGGGCCCCGGCTCCTACAATGAGCAGTTCTTC.

The CDR3 DNA is TGTGCCAGTAGTGGGTCCGGGACAGCCGTCTACGAGCAGTACTTC. Its translation is CASSGSGTAVYEQYF. V gene TRBV19 combines with J gene TRBJ2-7; TRBD1 matches at 7 bases. Trimming took 5 bases from V and 3 from J; bases not matched to a gene: 10. The CDR3 is 15 amino acids. The V gene's germline CDR1 is LNHDA and CDR2 SQIVND (reference sequence).

The rearrangement uses TRBV18 and TRBJ2-7; 9 nucleotides align to TRBD2. This CDR3 contains 17 residues. Per germline, CDR1 KGHSH and CDR2 LQKENI. The trim removed 1 base at V and 6 bases at J, leaving 13 bases unmatched. The CDR3 reads CASSPLASGIGTGEQYF. CDR3 nucleotide sequence: TGTGCCAGCTCACCACTGGCTAGCGGGATCGGTACGGGCGAGCAGTACTTC. Together with reference TRBV18 and TRBJ2-7, the CDR3 gives the full variable domain: NAGVMQNPRHLVRRRGQEARLRCSPMKGHSHVYWYRQLPEEGLKFMVYLQKENIIDESGMPKERFSAEFPKEGPSILRIQQVVRGDSAAYFCASSPLASGIGTGEQYFGPGTRLTVT.

This sequence joins TRBV5-1 and TRBJ2-2; D may be TRBD1 (6 bases). Deletions cut 2 bases from V and 0 bases from J, with 8 bases between. This CDR3 is 15 amino acids long. The germline V gene has CDR1 SGHRS and CDR2 YFSETQ. CDR3 DNA: TGCGCCAGCAGCTTAGACAGGCCGAACACCGGGGAGCTGTTTTTT. Its translation is CASSLDRPNTGELFF.

Only one count was recorded for this clone. This chain's CDR3 is CASSSRQGATDTQYF. In DNA form, the CDR3 reads TGCGCCAGCAGCTCCCGACAGGGGGCAACAGATACGCAGTATTTT. The genes are TRBV5-1 and TRBJ2-3; TRBD1 agrees at 10 bases. Germline CDR1 SGHRS, CDR2 YFSETQ. V trimming: 3 bases; J trimming: 3 bases; junction bases outside the gene matches: 4. This CDR3 has 15 residues.

CDR3 residues: CASSEEGQNSNQPQHF. The CDR3 nucleotides read TGTGCCAGCAGTGAAGAAGGGCAGAATAGCAATCAGCCCCAGCATTTT. V is TRBV2 and J is TRBJ1-5; unclear D gene. Germline CDR1 is SNHLY and CDR2 is FYNNEI. Trimming pared 1 base from V and 0 bases from J, leaving 10 bases between. This CDR3 spans 16 amino acids.

J is TRBJ1-2 and V is TRBV5-1; D gene uncertain. The CDR3 length is 13 residues. CDR1 SGHRS and CDR2 YFSETQ come from the germline V gene. V dropped 0 bases and J dropped 4 bases, with 7 bases sitting between them. CDR3 in amino acids: CASSLEGSYGYTF. The CDR3 DNA sequence: TGCGCCAGCAGCTTGGAGGGTTCCTATGGCTACACCTTC. The full variable domain, completed using reference TRBV5-1 and TRBJ1-2, is KAGVTQTPRYLIKTRGQQVTLSCSPISGHRSVSWYQQTPGQGLQFLFEYFSETQRNKGNFPGRFSGRQFSNSRSEMNVSTLELGDSALYLCASSLEGSYGYTFGSGTRLTVV.

This clone occurred many times. The chain recombines TRBV9 with TRBJ2-1; TRBD2 agrees at 8 bases. Germline V gives CDR1 SGDLS, CDR2 YYNGEE. This CDR3 has 14 amino acids. The V gene end was trimmed by 3 bases and the J gene end by 7 bases; junction bases not matched to a gene: 6. The CDR3, as DNA: TGTGCCAGCAGCGAGCGGGGGCCAGGGAATGAGCAGTTCTTC. It specifies CASSERGPGNEQFF.

V and J are TRBV7-3 and TRBJ1-3; D remains ambiguous. This CDR3 is 16 amino acids long. CDR1 is SGHTA, CDR2 FQGTGA, per germline. The V end lost 2 bases, the J end lost 0 bases, and 11 bases lay between the germline ends. CDR3 residues: CASSLDAGSSGNTIYF. The DNA of the CDR3 is TGTGCCAGCAGCTTAGATGCGGGCAGCTCTGGAAACACCATATATTTT.

This rearrangement joins TRBV25-1 to TRBJ2-2; TRBD1 agrees at 8 bases. The CDR3 covers 14 residues. V gave up 6 bases and J gave up 0 bases; unmatched junction bases: 0. Germline V gene lookup returns CDR1 MGHDK and CDR2 SYGVNS. The CDR3 nucleotides are TGTGCCAGCAGGGGACAGGCGAACACCGGGGAGCTGTTTTTT. It codes for CASRGQANTGELFF.

This chain uses TRBV11-3 with TRBJ2-1, with 12 nucleotides matching TRBD1. Looked up from germline, CDR1 is SGHNT and CDR2 is YENEEA. J gave up 9 bases and V 4 bases, and 7 bases lay outside the gene matches. This CDR3 has 15 amino acids. The CDR3 sequence is CASSWPGQGAGEQFF. The CDR3 DNA is TGTGCCAGCAGCTGGCCGGGACAGGGGGCCGGTGAGCAGTTCTTC. The variable domain in full, completed from reference TRBV11-3 and TRBJ2-1, reads EAGVVQSPRYKIIEKKQPVAFWCNPISGHNTLYWYLQNLGQGPELLIRYENEEAVDDSQLPKDRFSAERLKGVDSTLKIQPAELGDSAVYLCASSWPGQGAGEQFFGPGTRLTVL.

This sequence joins TRBV11-2 and TRBJ2-5; maybe TRBD1 (5 bases). The CDR3 consists of 15 residues. The germline gives CDR1 SGHAT, CDR2 FQNNGV. The ends were cut back, 4 bases at V and 3 bases at J, with 15 bases in the middle. The CDR3 region has the DNA TGTGCCAGCAGCTCCTTAAGGGGCTCCAAAGAGACCCAGTACTTC. Amino acids: CASSSLRGSKETQYF.

The chain combines TRBV6-1 with TRBJ1-5; no clear D gene. Germline CDR1 is MNHNS and CDR2 is SASEGT. The CDR3 contains 12 residues. V was pared by 5 bases and J by 6 bases, with 8 bases between. The CDR3 spells CASSIMVQPQHF. The CDR3 bases are TGTGCCAGCAGTATTATGGTTCAGCCCCAGCATTTT.

The rearrangement joins TRBV5-6 to TRBJ1-2; D gene uncertain. V gave up 1 base and J gave up 5 bases, with 6 bases separating them. Per germline, CDR1 SGHDT and CDR2 YYEEEE. The CDR3 has 12 amino acids. The CDR3 DNA sequence: TGTGCCAGCAGCTTGAGACGGTATGGCTACACCTTC. It specifies CASSLRRYGYTF.

The chain has TRBV30 and TRBJ1-2; D is undetermined. The CDR3 contains 11 residues. Trimming removed 0 bases from V and 8 bases from J, with 7 bases in between. Germline V gene sequence: CDR1 GTSNPN, CDR2 SVGIG (reference sequence). As DNA, the CDR3 is TGTGCCTGGAGTGTGGGCTACGGCTACACCTTC. It codes for CAWSVGYGYTF.

V usage is TRBV7-2 and J usage is TRBJ2-2; the D gene is possibly TRBD2 (7 bases). Germline lookup yields CDR1 SGHTA and CDR2 FQGNSA. Between the trimmed V and J ends, which lost 7 bases and 2 bases, there was a span of 20 bases. This CDR3 is 17 amino acids long. CDR3 region: CASTRGAGGRNTGELFF. The CDR3 nucleotides are TGTGCCAGCACCCGGGGGGCTGGGGGCCGTAACACCGGGGAGCTGTTTTTT.

This clone was observed once. The chain links TRBV7-2 to TRBJ2-5; D may be TRBD1 (6 bases). The CDR3 runs to 14 residues. V gave up 2 bases and J gave up 10 bases, with 17 bases separating them. Germline V lookup: CDR1 SGHTA, CDR2 FQGNSA. The DNA for the CDR3 is TGTGCCAGCAGCTTACTAGCCGAGAGGGGGAGCCAGTACTTC. Translated: CASSLLAERGSQYF.

The rearrangement uses TRBV4-3 and TRBJ2-7; D may correspond to TRBD1 or TRBD2 (5 bases each). V lost 1 base to trimming and J lost 3 bases, with 13 bases between them. The V gene's germline CDR1 is LGHNA and CDR2 YSLEER. The CDR3 sequence is 15 residues long. The CDR3 DNA follows: TGCGCCAGCAGCCAAGCACCAAGGGGACGCTACGAGCAGTACTTC. Translating gives CASSQAPRGRYEQYF.

V and J are TRBV6-1 and TRBJ2-3; 8 bases are shared with TRBD2. The J segment lost 4 bases and the V segment lost 2 bases, leaving 5 bases of the junction unmatched. CDR3 length equals 15 residues. CDR1 and CDR2 (germline): MNHNS, SASEGT. The DNA of the CDR3 is TGTGCCAGCAGTGAACGCGCGGGAGGCTCAGATACGCAGTATTTT. This codes for CASSERAGGSDTQYF.

The chain has TRBV6-1 and TRBJ2-5; no reliable D call. CDR3 length equals 16 residues. Germline V gene data show CDR1 as MNHNS and CDR2 as SASEGT. The V end lost 2 bases, the J end lost 0 bases, and 13 bases lay between the germline ends. The CDR3 reads CASSESGVTYQETQYF. The DNA for the CDR3 is TGTGCCAGCAGTGAAAGTGGGGTGACCTACCAAGAGACCCAGTACTTC.

CDR3 loop: CASSVRAGDNTGELFF. DNA of the CDR3: TGTGCCAGTTCCGTCAGGGCGGGGGATAACACCGGGGAGCTGTTTTTT. The chain has TRBV11-2 and TRBJ2-2, with 7 bases that match TRBD2. V lost 9 bases, J lost 2 bases, and 12 bases stayed unmatched. From germline, CDR1 is SGHAT and CDR2 FQNNGV. CDR3 length: 16 residues.

V and J are TRBV29-1 and TRBJ1-2, with TRBD1 identical over 9 bases. This CDR3 is built from 12 residues. Per germline, CDR1 SQVTM and CDR2 ANQGSEA. The trim removed 6 bases at V and 6 bases at J, leaving 5 bases unmatched. The CDR3 bases are TGCAGCGTGGACGGGACAGGGCATGGCTACACCTTC. This sequence encodes CSVDGTGHGYTF.

The gene calls are TRBV13 and TRBJ2-1, with 9 bases fitting TRBD2. Germline assignment: CDR1 PRHDT and CDR2 FYEKMQ (reference sequence). Trimming removed 5 bases from V and 3 bases from J; junction bases left unmatched: 8. The CDR3 totals 16 residues. CDR3 nucleotides: TGTGCCAGCAGCCACCCAAGACTAGCGGTCTACAATGAGCAGTTCTTC. Translated: CASSHPRLAVYNEQFF.

The chain couples TRBV5-4 to TRBJ2-2; D is unclear. Trimming stripped 0 bases from V and 2 bases from J, with 14 bases between. CDR1 SGHNT and CDR2 YYREEE come from the germline V gene (reference sequence). There are 17 residues in the CDR3. CDR3 nucleotides: TGTGCCAGCAGCTTGGGGGCGACAAGCCCTAACACCGGGGAGCTGTTTTTT. Protein sequence: CASSLGATSPNTGELFF.

The rearrangement joins TRBV19 to TRBJ2-2; tentative D call: TRBD2 (6 bases). The germline gives CDR1 LNHDA, CDR2 SQIVND (reference sequence). CDR3 length: 15 residues. The ends were cut back, 2 bases at V and 1 base at J, with 8 bases in the middle. CDR3: CASSITGVNTGELFF. DNA for the CDR3: TGTGCCAGTAGTATAACGGGAGTGAACACCGGGGAGCTGTTTTTT.

The rearrangement links TRBV11-2 to TRBJ2-7; 13 nucleotides match TRBD2. The germline V gene encodes CDR1 SGHAT and CDR2 FQNNGV. The CDR3 contains 15 residues. Trimming removed 4 bases from V and 1 base from J; junction bases left unmatched: 1. The CDR3 region is CASSSGLAGSYEQYF. The CDR3 DNA sequence: TGTGCCAGCAGCTCGGGACTAGCGGGGTCCTACGAGCAGTACTTC.

The rearrangement joins TRBV7-9 to TRBJ2-4; TRBD1 might be the D (6 bases). Trimming removed 0 bases from V and 3 bases from J, with 12 bases in between. CDR1 is SEHNR, CDR2 FQNEAQ, per germline (reference sequence). The CDR3 is 16 amino acids. CDR3 residues: CASSLALGADKNIQYF. In DNA, the CDR3 is TGTGCCAGCAGCTTAGCGCTGGGGGCCGACAAAAACATTCAGTACTTC.

This sequence joins TRBV7-9 and TRBJ1-4; D is possibly TRBD1 (6 bases). The CDR3 sequence is 15 residues long. Trimming removed 5 bases from V and 8 bases from J, with 18 bases in between. CDR1 and CDR2 (germline): SEHNR, FQNEAQ (reference sequence). Here the CDR3 DNA reads TGTGCCAGCAGCCTGAATACAGGGCCTTCGGAAAAACTGTTTTTT. Amino acid sequence: CASSLNTGPSEKLFF.

The chain is built from TRBV28 and TRBJ1-5; maybe TRBD1 (6 bases). The germline CDR1 and CDR2 sequences are MDHEN and SYDVKM. The CDR3 has 16 amino acids. V lost 5 bases to trimming and J lost 2 bases, with 16 bases between them. CDR3 in amino acids: CASSGGGGMGNQPQHF. In DNA form, the CDR3 reads TGTGCCAGCAGTGGAGGGGGGGGCATGGGCAATCAGCCCCAGCATTTT. Combining the CDR3 with reference TRBV28 and TRBJ1-5 gives the whole variable domain DVKVTQSSRYLVKRTGEKVFLECVQDMDHENMFWYRQDPGLGLRLIYFSYDVKMKEKGDIPEGYSVSREKKERFSLILESASTNQTSMYLCASSGGGGMGNQPQHFGDGTRLSIL.

The chain employs TRBV27 and TRBJ1-4; D is undetermined. Germline CDR1 is MNHEY and CDR2 is SMNVEV (reference sequence). CDR3 length: 14 amino acids. V lost 5 bases and J lost 8, with 15 bases in between. The CDR3 loop reads CASSRLTGEEKLFF. CDR3 coding DNA: TGTGCCAGCAGTCGTTTGACTGGCGAAGAAAAACTGTTTTTT.